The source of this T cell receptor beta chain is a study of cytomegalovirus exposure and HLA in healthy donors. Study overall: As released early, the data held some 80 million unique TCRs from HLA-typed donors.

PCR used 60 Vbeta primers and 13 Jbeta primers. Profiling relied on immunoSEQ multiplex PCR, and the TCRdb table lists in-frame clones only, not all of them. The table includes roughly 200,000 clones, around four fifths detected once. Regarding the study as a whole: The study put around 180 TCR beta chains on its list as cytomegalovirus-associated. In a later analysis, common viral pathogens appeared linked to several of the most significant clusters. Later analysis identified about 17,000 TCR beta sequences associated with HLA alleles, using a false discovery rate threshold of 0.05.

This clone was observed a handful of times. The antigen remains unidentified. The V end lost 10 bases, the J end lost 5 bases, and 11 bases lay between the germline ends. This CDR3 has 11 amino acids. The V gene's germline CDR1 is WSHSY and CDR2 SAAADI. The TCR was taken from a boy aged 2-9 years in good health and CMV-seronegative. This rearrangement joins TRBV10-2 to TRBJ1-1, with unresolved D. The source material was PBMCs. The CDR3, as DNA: TGCGCCACCGGTCCCCAAACTGAAGCTTTCTTT. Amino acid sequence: CATGPQTEAFF.